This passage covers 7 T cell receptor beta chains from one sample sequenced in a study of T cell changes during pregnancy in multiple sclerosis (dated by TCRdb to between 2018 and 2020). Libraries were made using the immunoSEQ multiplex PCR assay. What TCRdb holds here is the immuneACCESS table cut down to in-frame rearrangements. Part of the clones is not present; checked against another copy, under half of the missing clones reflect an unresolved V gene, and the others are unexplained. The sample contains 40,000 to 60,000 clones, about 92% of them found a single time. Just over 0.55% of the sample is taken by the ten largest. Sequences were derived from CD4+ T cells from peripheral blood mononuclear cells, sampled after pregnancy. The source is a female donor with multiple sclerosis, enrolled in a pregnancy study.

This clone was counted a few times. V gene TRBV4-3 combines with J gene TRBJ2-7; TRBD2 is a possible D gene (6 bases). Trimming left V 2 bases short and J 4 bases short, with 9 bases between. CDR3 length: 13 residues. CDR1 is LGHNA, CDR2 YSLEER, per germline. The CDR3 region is CASSQNSGYEQYF. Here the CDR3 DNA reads TGCGCCAGCAGCCAAAATAGCGGATACGAGCAGTACTTC.

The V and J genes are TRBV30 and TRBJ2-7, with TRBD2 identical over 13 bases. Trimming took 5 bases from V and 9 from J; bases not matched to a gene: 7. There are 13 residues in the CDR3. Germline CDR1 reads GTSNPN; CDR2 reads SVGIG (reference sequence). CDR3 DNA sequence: TGTGCCTGGGCTGAGGGACTAGCGGGAATGCAGTACTTC. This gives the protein CAWAEGLAGMQYF.

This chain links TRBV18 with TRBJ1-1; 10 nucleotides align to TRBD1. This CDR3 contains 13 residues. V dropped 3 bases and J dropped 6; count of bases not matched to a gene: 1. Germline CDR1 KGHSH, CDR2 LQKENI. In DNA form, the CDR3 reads TGTGCCAGCTCACCGGACAGGGGGGCTGAAGCTTTCTTT. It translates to CASSPDRGAEAFF.

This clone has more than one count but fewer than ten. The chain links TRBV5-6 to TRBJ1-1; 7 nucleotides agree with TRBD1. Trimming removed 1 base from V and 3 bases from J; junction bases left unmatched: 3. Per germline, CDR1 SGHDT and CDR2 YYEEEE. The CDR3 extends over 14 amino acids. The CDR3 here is CASSLLQGYTEAFF. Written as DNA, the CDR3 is TGTGCCAGCAGCTTGTTACAGGGGTACACTGAAGCTTTCTTT.

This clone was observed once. This CDR3 is CASSRRTVNEKLFF. DNA for the CDR3: TGTGCCAGTTCGCGGCGGACAGTTAATGAAAAACTGTTTTTT. The chain joins TRBV19 to TRBJ1-4, with TRBD1 as a possible D gene (6 bases). CDR1 is LNHDA, CDR2 SQIVND, per germline (reference sequence). V gave up 8 bases and J gave up 4 bases, with 14 bases separating them. CDR3 length: 14 amino acids. The whole variable domain, remainder taken from reference TRBV19 and TRBJ1-4, is DGGITQSPKYLFRKEGQNVTLSCEQNLNHDAMYWYRQDPGQGLRLIYYSQIVNDFQKGDIAEGYSVSREKKESFPLTVTSAQKNPTAFYLCASSRRTVNEKLFFGSGTQLSVL.

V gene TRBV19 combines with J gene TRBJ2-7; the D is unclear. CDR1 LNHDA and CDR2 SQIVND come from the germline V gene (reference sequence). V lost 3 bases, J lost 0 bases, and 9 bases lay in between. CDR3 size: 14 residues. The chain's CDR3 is CASSINSFSYEQYF. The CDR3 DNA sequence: TGTGCCAGTAGTATTAACAGCTTCTCCTACGAGCAGTACTTC.

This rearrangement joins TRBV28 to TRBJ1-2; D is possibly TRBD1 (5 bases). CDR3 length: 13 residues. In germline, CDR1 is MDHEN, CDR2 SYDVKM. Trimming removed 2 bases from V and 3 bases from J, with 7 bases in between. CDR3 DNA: TGTGCCAGCAGTTTACCGGGGGACTATGGCTACACCTTC. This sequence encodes CASSLPGDYGYTF.